This is a list of T cell receptor beta chains from one sample in a study of robustness of blood B and T cell sequencing. From the PCR reads, TCRdb called clonotypes with MiXCR, one entry per CDR3 protein. The profile covers 1,500 to 2,000 distinct CDR3 sequences, with 45% to 50% appearing a single time and about 38% taken by the ten largest. Sequencing was performed on peripheral blood. Receptors originate from a human donor in good health. The CDR3 runs from the conserved cysteine through the conserved F or W. The D gene is left open where the match is weak. Not all rows give a size; the values are once, few, many and, for expanded clones, a class.

J gene	clone size	D gene	V gene	CDR3 DNA	CDR3 protein
TRBJ2-7	-	TRBD1	TRBV10-3	TGTGCCATCAGTAGGACAGGACCGTACGAGCAGTACTTC	CAISRTGPYEQYF
TRBJ2-7	hyperexpanded	TRBD1	TRBV7-6	TGTGCCAGCAGCGGGGACAGGGCCTACGAGCAGTACTTC	CASSGDRAYEQYF
TRBJ2-7	-	-	TRBV7-9	TGTGCCAGCAGCCCAAGCGTCGATGGAGGGGCCTACGAGCAGTACTTC	CASSPSVDGGAYEQYF
TRBJ2-1	-	-	TRBV2	TGTGCCAGCAGTGAAGCGCAAACTACAGCGCTTACCTACAATGAGCAGTTCTTC	CASSEAQTTALTYNEQFF
TRBJ1-5	large	-	TRBV6-1	TGTGCCAGCAGTGCATTAGGACAGTATAGCAATCAGCCCCAGCATTTT	CASSALGQYSNQPQHF
TRBJ2-1	few	-	TRBV6-5	TGTGCCAGCAGGGGTAACAATGAGCAGTTCTTC	CASRGNNEQFF
TRBJ1-6	-	-	TRBV7-6	TGTGCCAGCGCTACAGGGCTCACCTATAATTCACCCCTCCACTTT	CASATGLTYNSPLHF
TRBJ2-3	few	-	TRBV18	TGTGCCAGCTCACCCTTAGGGGATACGCAGTATTTT	CASSPLGDTQYF
TRBJ1-5	-	TRBD1	TRBV29-1	TGCAGCGTTGGGACAGGGGGCAATCAGCCCCAGCATTTT	CSVGTGGNQPQHF
TRBJ1-5	-	TRBD1	TRBV6-1	TGTGCCAGCAGTGGACAAGGGGGCGGTGGTCAGCCCCAGCATTTT	CASSGQGGGGQPQHF
TRBJ2-7	few	TRBD1	TRBV6-1	TGTGCCAGCAGTACCCGACAGGGGGCCTACGAGCAGTACTTC	CASSTRQGAYEQYF
TRBJ2-1	-	TRBD2	TRBV5-6	TGTGCCAGCAGCTTGGAACTAGCGGGGGGCCACCTCTCCTACAATGAGCAGTTCTTC	CASSLELAGGHLSYNEQFF
TRBJ2-1	-	TRBD1	TRBV7-3	TGTGCCAGCAGCCCCGGGACAGGGCCATACAATGAGCAGTTCTTC	CASSPGTGPYNEQFF
TRBJ2-1	-	TRBD1	TRBV6-1	TGTGCCAGCAGTGAGGACAGGGGCAATGAGCAGTTCTTC	CASSEDRGNEQFF
TRBJ2-7	once	TRBD1	TRBV6-4	TGTGCCAGCAGTGACGGCCTCTCCGACAGGGTTGAAGAGCAGTACTTC	CASSDGLSDRVEEQYF